Included here is one T cell receptor beta chain sequence, with context. Only in-frame clones appear in the TCRdb table, and some are missing; sequencing was by immunoSEQ multiplex PCR. The sample lists 70,000 or so clones; roughly 90% were seen once. The CDR3 runs 13 residues. Germline V gene sequence: CDR1 WNHNN, CDR2 SYGVQD (reference sequence). Trimming shortened V by 11 bases and J by 5 bases, and 16 bases separated the two germline ends. These data originate in a study of blood T cell repertoires in COVID-19. Study context: COVID-19 samples from acute and convalescent phases originated in the United States, Italy and Spain.

The origin of this receptor is a man aged 50-59 years with acute or convalescent COVID-19. This sequence joins TRBV10-1 and TRBJ1-3; D might be TRBD1 (5 bases). Source material: peripheral blood. The CDR3 sequence is CAGAGISRNTIYF. CDR3 DNA sequence: TGCGCCGGGGCAGGGATTAGTCGAAACACCATATATTTT.